Presented here are 25 T cell receptor beta chains from one specimen sequenced in a study of T cells in localized non-small cell lung cancer. Using immunoSEQ multiplex PCR, the repertoire was profiled, and TCRdb retains in-frame clones only, with some absent. Of 40,000 or so clones listed, around 87% are singletons. Sequenced material: peripheral blood, taken before any cancer treatment. These receptor sequences come from a man between 40 and 69 years old with stage I lung adenocarcinoma.

The chain employs TRBV7-9 and TRBJ1-4; TRBD1 matches at 10 bases. This CDR3 comprises 14 residues. J gave up 11 bases and V 8 bases, and 11 bases lay outside the gene matches. The germline V gene has CDR1 SEHNR and CDR2 FQNEAQ (reference sequence). The CDR3 region is CASGRTGTGEKLFF. The CDR3 DNA follows: TGTGCCAGCGGACGAACCGGGACAGGGGAGAAACTGTTTTTT.

Of note for this clone: One junction end does not reproduce the germline sequence, and a read error may be involved. The chain joins TRBV7-7 to TRBJ2-5; D not certain. The CDR3 sequence is 13 residues long. Germline-derived CDR1 and CDR2 are SSHAT and FNYEAQ (reference sequence). This CDR3 reads CASSFGLEETQYF. The DNA for the CDR3 is TGTGCTAGCAGCTTTGGGTTGGAAGAGACCCAGTACTTC.

The rearrangement uses TRBV6-6 and TRBJ1-4; 7 positions match TRBD1. The CDR3 spans 16 residues. J gave up 5 bases and V 4 bases, and 10 bases lay outside the gene matches. Germline CDR1 reads MNHNY; CDR2 reads SVGAGI (reference sequence). For the CDR3, the DNA is TGTGCCAGCAGTTCACATAGGGACAGTGTAAATGAAAAACTGTTTTTT. It yields the protein CASSSHRDSVNEKLFF.

V and J are TRBV9 and TRBJ2-2; perhaps TRBD1 as D (6 bases). Per germline, CDR1 SGDLS and CDR2 YYNGEE. V lost 4 bases, J lost 1 base, and 11 bases lay in between. The CDR3 consists of 15 residues. CDR3 sequence: CASSPTTGNTGELFF. The CDR3 region has the DNA TGTGCCAGCAGCCCTACGACAGGGAACACCGGGGAGCTGTTTTTT.

The chain employs TRBV4-3 and TRBJ2-1; D might be TRBD2 (5 bases). Germline CDR1 reads LGHNA; CDR2 reads YSLEER. Trimming shortened V by 0 bases and J by 0 bases, and 15 bases separated the two germline ends. The CDR3 is made up of 18 amino acids. CDR3 DNA sequence: TGCGCCAGCAGCCAAGAAGGCGGGCGGGCAAGCTCCTACAATGAGCAGTTCTTC. This encodes CASSQEGGRASSYNEQFF.

The chain combines TRBV19 with TRBJ1-5, with D possibly TRBD1 on 5 matching bases. From germline, CDR1 is LNHDA and CDR2 SQIVND (reference sequence). The CDR3 loop spans 17 amino acids. V lost 5 bases to trimming and J lost 4 bases, with 21 bases between them. The CDR3 DNA follows: TGTGCCAGTAGTCGCCCCTCCGGGACTACCTCGAATCAGCCCCAGCATTTT. Translation gives CASSRPSGTTSNQPQHF.

The V and J genes are TRBV2 and TRBJ2-6, with D maybe TRBD1 (5 bases). V lost 2 bases and J lost 3, with 20 bases in between. This CDR3 contains 19 residues. Per the germline V gene, CDR1 is SNHLY and CDR2 is FYNNEI. CDR3 protein: CASSENRQLKVHGANVLTF. Here the CDR3 DNA reads TGTGCCAGCAGTGAAAATCGACAGCTTAAGGTACATGGGGCCAACGTCCTGACTTTC.

The genes are TRBV7-2 and TRBJ1-5, with D possibly being TRBD1 (6 bases). In germline, CDR1 is SGHTA, CDR2 FQGNSA. The CDR3 covers 13 residues. V lost 5 bases and J lost 6, with 11 bases in between. The CDR3 here is CASSPSGAQPQHF. Here the CDR3 DNA reads TGTGCCAGCAGCCCGTCAGGGGCTCAGCCCCAGCATTTT.

The V call is TRBV15, the J call TRBJ2-5; no definite D call. The V end was cut by 2 bases, the J end by 3 bases, with 1 base between. From germline, CDR1 is LNHNV and CDR2 YYDKDF (reference sequence). The CDR3 runs to 11 residues. In DNA, the CDR3 is TGTGCCACCAGCAGAAAAGAGACCCAGTACTTC. This codes for CATSRKETQYF.

The chain is built from TRBV15 and TRBJ2-7; 11 positions agree with TRBD2. CDR3 length: 13 amino acids. Looked up from germline, CDR1 is LNHNV and CDR2 is YYDKDF (reference sequence). Losses at the gene ends were 6 bases for V and 4 bases for J; bases not matched to a gene: 2. In nucleotides, the CDR3 is TGTGCCACCAGTCCTAGCGGGAGGTACGAGCAGTACTTC. It encodes CATSPSGRYEQYF.

The chain links TRBV5-5 to TRBJ1-1; 8 bases map to TRBD1. The V gene end was trimmed by 4 bases and the J gene end by 3 bases; junction bases not matched to a gene: 8. The CDR3 length is 15 residues. Looked up from germline, CDR1 is SGHKS and CDR2 is YYEKEE (reference sequence). Here the CDR3 reads CASSTRTGFDTEAFF. CDR3 nucleotide sequence: TGTGCCAGCAGCACCCGGACAGGGTTTGACACTGAAGCTTTCTTT.

The genes are TRBV4-3 and TRBJ1-5; a possible D gene is TRBD1 (5 bases). CDR3 length equals 15 residues. The V and J ends lost 0 bases and 7 bases respectively, with 13 bases between them. The germline CDR1 and CDR2 sequences are LGHNA and YSLEER. CDR3 nucleotides: TGCGCCAGCAGCCAAGATATAAGGGGAAGACAGCCCCAGCATTTT. Protein: CASSQDIRGRQPQHF.

The chain employs TRBV6-1 and TRBJ1-5; D gene unclear. The V end lost 1 base, the J end lost 2 bases, and 15 bases lay between the germline ends. From germline, CDR1 is MNHNS and CDR2 SASEGT. The CDR3 spans 17 residues. DNA of the CDR3: TGTGCCAGCAGTGAAGTAATAGGAGTCCAAGGCAATCAGCCCCAGCATTTT. Translated, it gives CASSEVIGVQGNQPQHF.

The chain recombines TRBV23-1 with TRBJ2-7, with TRBD1 identical over 7 bases. TRBV23-1 falls under the ORF class, with uncertain function. V dropped 6 bases and J dropped 2; count of bases not matched to a gene: 7. The CDR3 sequence is 14 residues long. CDR3: CASRTGNLTYEQYF. Written as DNA, the CDR3 is TGCGCCAGCAGGACAGGGAATTTGACCTACGAGCAGTACTTC.

This chain uses TRBV11-2 with TRBJ1-2; 7 positions agree with TRBD1. The V segment lost 7 bases and the J segment 7 bases; nucleotides outside the gene matches: 18. This CDR3 comprises 16 residues. CDR1 is SGHAT, CDR2 FQNNGV, per germline. Here the CDR3 DNA reads TGTGCCAGCACCTGGGGAGCCTACAGGGGATCAGGTGGCTACACCTTC. Amino acid sequence: CASTWGAYRGSGGYTF.

The chain combines TRBV4-2 with TRBJ1-1; D not certain. The V gene lost 4 bases and the J gene lost 0 bases, with 6 bases spanning the gap. This CDR3 contains 13 residues. CDR1 is LGHNA and CDR2 is YNFKEQ in the germline V gene. The CDR3 reads CASSPYLNTEAFF. DNA for the CDR3: TGTGCCAGCAGCCCCTACTTGAACACTGAAGCTTTCTTT.

This clone was picked up one time. The rearrangement uses TRBV5-1 and TRBJ2-1; TRBD2 aligns across 12 bases. The CDR3 is 15 residues long. V shed 4 bases and J 12 bases; nucleotides not matched to a gene: 11. Germline loops: CDR1 SGHRS, CDR2 YFSETQ. CDR3 sequence: CASSHGLAGGPGQFF. In nucleotides, the CDR3 is TGCGCCAGCAGCCATGGCCTAGCGGGAGGGCCTGGGCAGTTCTTC.

The V call is TRBV5-1, the J call TRBJ2-7, with D unclear. This CDR3 has 12 amino acids. Germline loops: CDR1 SGHRS, CDR2 YFSETQ. The V end was cut by 5 bases, the J end by 3 bases, with 9 bases between. CDR3 region: CASSHNNYEQYF. CDR3 coding DNA: TGCGCCAGCAGTCACAATAACTACGAGCAGTACTTC.

The chain is built from TRBV19 and TRBJ1-1, with D uncertain. Germline CDR1 is LNHDA and CDR2 is SQIVND (reference sequence). V was clipped by 5 bases and J by 8 bases, with 18 bases between them. This CDR3 has 14 residues. The DNA for the CDR3 is TGTGCCAGTAGTGTTCCACGCCTGGTGACGGAAGCTTTCTTT. Protein: CASSVPRLVTEAFF. The full variable domain, its missing parts supplied by reference TRBV19 and TRBJ1-1, is DGGITQSPKYLFRKEGQNVTLSCEQNLNHDAMYWYRQDPGQGLRLIYYSQIVNDFQKGDIAEGYSVSREKKESFPLTVTSAQKNPTAFYLCASSVPRLVTEAFFGQGTRLTVV.

In its sample, this clone was seen once. The chain is built from TRBV21-1 and TRBJ1-5; no DNA check was done on the table's D call, TRBD1. TRBV21-1 is an annotated pseudogene. CDR3 length equals 17 residues. CDR3 loop: CASSKALGDRGCQPQHF. As DNA, the CDR3 is TGTGCCAGCAGCAAAGCGCTGGGGGACAGGGGTTGTCAGCCCCAGCATTTT.

V gene TRBV9 combines with J gene TRBJ2-5, with a possible D match to TRBD1 (6 bases). This CDR3 is built from 14 residues. Trimming took 0 bases from V and 4 from J, leaving 10 bases between them. Germline assignment: CDR1 SGDLS and CDR2 YYNGEE. The CDR3 DNA reads TGTGCCAGCAGCGTAGAATGGGGGCCAGAGACCCAGTACTTC. This gives the protein CASSVEWGPETQYF.

This chain joins TRBV6-5 and TRBJ2-7; D is tentatively TRBD1 or TRBD2 (5 bases each). The V gene's germline CDR1 is MNHEY and CDR2 SVGAGI. Between the trimmed V and J ends, which lost 0 bases and 6 bases, there was a span of 15 bases. CDR3 length: 15 residues. The CDR3 loop reads CASSYSAGRVSEQYF. The DNA for the CDR3 is TGTGCCAGCAGTTACTCTGCAGGGCGGGTATCCGAGCAGTACTTC.

In its sample, this clone was seen a few times. V usage is TRBV6-5 and J usage is TRBJ2-7; 9 nucleotides line up with TRBD1. The junction had 5 bases not matched to a gene; V was cut back by 5 bases and J by 0 bases. The CDR3 extends over 15 amino acids. Germline values: CDR1 MNHEY, CDR2 SVGAGI. The CDR3 nucleotides are TGTGCCAGCAGTGGACAGGGGTTTTCCTCCTACGAGCAGTACTTC. Residues: CASSGQGFSSYEQYF.

J is TRBJ2-5 and V is TRBV4-1; TRBD2 matches 9 bases. This CDR3 region has 16 residues. Trimming took 1 base from V and 5 from J; bases not matched to a gene: 8. The germline gives CDR1 MGHRA, CDR2 YSYEKL. CDR3 amino acids: CASSQATLAGPETQYF. The CDR3 DNA reads TGCGCCAGCAGCCAAGCGACCCTAGCGGGACCCGAGACCCAGTACTTC.

V and J are TRBV5-1 and TRBJ2-1; D perhaps matches TRBD2 (6 bases). Germline V gives CDR1 SGHRS, CDR2 YFSETQ. V was trimmed by 0 bases and J by 7 bases, leaving 11 bases between them. The CDR3 covers 14 residues. DNA for the CDR3: TGCGCCAGCAGCTTGGTCTCGGGGGAAAATGAGCAGTTCTTC. Its translation: CASSLVSGENEQFF.